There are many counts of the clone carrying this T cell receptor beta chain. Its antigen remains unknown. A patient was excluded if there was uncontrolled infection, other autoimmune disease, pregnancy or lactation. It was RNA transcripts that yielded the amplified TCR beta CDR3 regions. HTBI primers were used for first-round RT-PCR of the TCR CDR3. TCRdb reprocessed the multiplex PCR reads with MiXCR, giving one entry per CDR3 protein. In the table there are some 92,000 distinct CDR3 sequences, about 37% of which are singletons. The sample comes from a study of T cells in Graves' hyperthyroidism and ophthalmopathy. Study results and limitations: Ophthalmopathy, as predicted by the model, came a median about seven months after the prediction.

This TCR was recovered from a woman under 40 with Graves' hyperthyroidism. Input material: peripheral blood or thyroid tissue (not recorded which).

The CDR3 DNA reads TGTGCCAGCAGCTTGGGAGCAGGGGGGGACGGCTATGGCTACACCTTC. It specifies CASSLGAGGDGYGYTF. This chain links TRBV5-6 with TRBJ1-2, with 7 bases lining up with TRBD1. Germline lookup yields CDR1 SGHDT and CDR2 YYEEEE. CDR3 size: 16 residues. V trimming: 0 bases; J trimming: 4 bases; junction bases outside the gene matches: 9.